One sample yielded the 6 T cell receptor beta chains listed below, sequenced in a study of CD8+ T cells in alopecia areata. Sequencing relied on a cDNA template that was reverse transcribed from extracted RNA. Generated by immunoSEQ multiplex PCR, the TCRdb table keeps only in-frame clones and is missing some. Among 34,000 or so clones listed, around 50% were seen once. Sequencing was performed on NKG2D-high CD8+ T cells sorted from blood. These receptors came from a human donor with alopecia areata.

V and J are TRBV7-3 and TRBJ2-1, with D possibly called TRBD1 or TRBD2 (5 bases each). This CDR3 region has 17 residues. Trimming stripped 1 base from V and 3 bases from J, with 16 bases between. Germline values: CDR1 SGHTA, CDR2 FQGTGA. The CDR3 region is CASSLKEGTWVYNEQFF. The CDR3 DNA reads as TGTGCCAGCAGCTTAAAAGAAGGGACCTGGGTCTACAATGAGCAGTTCTTC.

This clone was recorded a few times. The chain links TRBV28 to TRBJ2-3; D tentatively reads TRBD1 or TRBD2 (5 bases each). The CDR3 is 14 residues long. V was trimmed by 6 bases and J by 0 bases, leaving 10 bases between them. Germline CDR1 and CDR2: MDHEN and SYDVKM. The CDR3 spells CASSAGASTDTQYF. CDR3 DNA sequence: TGTGCCAGCAGCGCCGGGGCTAGCACAGATACGCAGTATTTT.

The CDR3 here is CASSYSSGGAPYF. CDR3 coding DNA: TGTGCCAGCAGTTACTCATCCGGGGGTGCTCCGTATTTT. V is TRBV6-5 and J is TRBJ2-3, with D possibly matching TRBD2 (6 bases). This CDR3 has 13 amino acids. From germline, CDR1 is MNHEY and CDR2 SVGAGI. V dropped 0 bases and J dropped 14 bases, with 15 bases sitting between them.

The V gene is TRBV28, the J gene TRBJ1-2, with TRBD1 identical over 9 bases. V lost 6 bases, J lost 4 bases, and 3 bases stayed unmatched. CDR1 is MDHEN and CDR2 is SYDVKM in the germline V gene. The CDR3 extends over 13 amino acids. This CDR3 is CASRQGAVYGYTF. In DNA form, the CDR3 reads TGTGCCAGCAGACAGGGGGCGGTCTATGGCTACACCTTC.

CDR3 sequence: CASSDGTGADNEQFF. DNA of the CDR3: TGTGCCAGCAGCGACGGGACAGGGGCCGACAATGAGCAGTTCTTC. This chain connects TRBV9 to TRBJ2-1; 10 nucleotides match TRBD1. This CDR3 spans 15 amino acids. Trimming cost V 3 bases and J 5 bases; bases outside gene matches: 5. The germline gives CDR1 SGDLS, CDR2 YYNGEE.

This chain connects TRBV5-1 to TRBJ2-5; 8 positions match TRBD1. Germline assignment: CDR1 SGHRS and CDR2 YFSETQ. This CDR3 is 14 amino acids long. V lost 4 bases and J lost 5; bases outside the gene matches: 7. The CDR3 nucleotides are TGCGCCAGCAGCCCTTCGACAGGGGTCGAGACCCAGTACTTC. It is translated as CASSPSTGVETQYF.